Sequencing of this T cell receptor (beta chain) was carried out in a study of CD8 T cells in ankylosing spondylitis. Findings and limits, study-wide: Clones linked to disease were reported to show significant enrichment in matched ankylosing spondylitis synovial fluid. A TCR beta motif of roughly eight highly homologous variants seemed to mark ankylosing spondylitis blood.

Quantitative 5'-RACE with molecular barcodes produced the TCR beta libraries. A single record per CDR3 protein comes from TCRdb applying MiXCR to the 5' RACE reads. The table records approximately 250,000 distinct CDR3 sequences, 32% of them present only once. V shed 1 base and J shed 8 bases, with 20 bases lying between them. The germline CDR1 and CDR2 sequences are SEHNR and FQNEAQ (reference sequence). The CDR3 length is 16 residues. About this clonotype itself: Its antigen remains unknown.

The material sequenced was blood, either unsorted or a sorted T cell fraction (not recorded which). This chain connects TRBV7-9 to TRBJ1-2; D may be TRBD1 (6 bases). The TCR comes from a male donor with ankylosing spondylitis or in good health (not recorded which). The CDR3 nucleotides read TGTGCCAGCAGCTTAGGGATCGGCACAGGGCCGGCAGGCTACACCTTC. Encoded protein: CASSLGIGTGPAGYTF.